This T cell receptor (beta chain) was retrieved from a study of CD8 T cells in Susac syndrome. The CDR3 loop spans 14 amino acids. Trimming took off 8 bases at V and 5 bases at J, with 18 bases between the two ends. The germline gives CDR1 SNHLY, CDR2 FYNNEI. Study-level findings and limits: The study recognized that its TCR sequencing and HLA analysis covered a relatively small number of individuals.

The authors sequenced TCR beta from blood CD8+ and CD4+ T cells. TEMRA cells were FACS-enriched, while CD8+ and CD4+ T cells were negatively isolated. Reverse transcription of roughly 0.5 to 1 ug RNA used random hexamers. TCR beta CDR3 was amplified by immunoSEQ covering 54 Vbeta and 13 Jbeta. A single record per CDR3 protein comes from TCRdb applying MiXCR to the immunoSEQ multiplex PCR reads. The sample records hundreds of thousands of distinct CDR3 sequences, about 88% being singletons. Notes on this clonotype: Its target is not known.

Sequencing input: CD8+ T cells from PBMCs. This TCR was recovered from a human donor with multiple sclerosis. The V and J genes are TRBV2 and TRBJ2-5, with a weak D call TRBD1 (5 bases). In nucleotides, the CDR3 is TGTGCCAGCCCTTGGGGCCCCAAGGGGGAGACCCAGTACTTC. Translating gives CASPWGPKGETQYF.